These 5 T cell receptor beta chains were all obtained from the same sample, sequenced in a study of cytotoxic CD8 clonotypes in ibrutinib-treated CLL. Assay used: immunoSEQ multiplex PCR; TCRdb lists only in-frame clones, some missing. Here the sample spans hundreds of thousands of clones, about 75% being singletons. Sequenced material: PBMCs, taken after 12 months of ibrutinib treatment. Every receptor here comes from a human donor with chronic lymphocytic leukemia.

The CDR3 nucleotides are TGTGCCAGCAGACGGACAGGGGGCCTTACTGAAGCTTTCTTT. Amino acid sequence: CASRRTGGLTEAFF. The V and J genes are TRBV6-5 and TRBJ1-1, with 11 positions matching TRBD1. There are 14 residues in the CDR3. J gave up 5 bases and V 6 bases, and 5 bases lay outside the gene matches. CDR1 MNHEY and CDR2 SVGAGI come from the germline V gene.

The chain is built from TRBV9 and TRBJ1-4; TRBD1 is a possible D gene (6 bases). CDR3 size: 15 residues. Deletions cut 0 bases from V and 4 bases from J, with 10 bases between. Germline CDR1 reads SGDLS; CDR2 reads YYNGEE. CDR3 nucleotides: TGTGCCAGCAGCGTAGAAGGACAGCTTAATGAAAAACTGTTTTTT. Translating gives CASSVEGQLNEKLFF.

The chain couples TRBV5-1 to TRBJ2-7, with D possibly TRBD2 on 6 matching bases. There are 15 residues in the CDR3. Germline loops: CDR1 SGHRS, CDR2 YFSETQ. V lost 4 bases to trimming and J lost 0 bases, with 14 bases between them. DNA of the CDR3: TGCGCCAGCAGCGAGGGACTCCCGAGCTCCTACGAGCAGTACTTC. It encodes CASSEGLPSSYEQYF.

The genes are TRBV25-1 and TRBJ2-5, with 8 bases identical to TRBD1. The V gene's germline CDR1 is MGHDK and CDR2 SYGVNS. The CDR3 spans 14 residues. Trimming cost V 4 bases and J 3 bases; bases outside gene matches: 4. CDR3 bases: TGTGCCAGCAGTGCCGACAGGGGTAAAGAGACCCAGTACTTC. As protein: CASSADRGKETQYF.

The chain is built from TRBV5-4 and TRBJ2-7; the match to TRBD2 covers 10 bases. The V and J ends lost 4 bases and 6 bases, in that order; junction bases with no gene match: 10. Per germline, CDR1 SGHNT and CDR2 YYREEE (reference sequence). The CDR3 is 15 amino acids. The CDR3 DNA sequence: TGTGCCAGCAGCGGGCCTGGACTAGCGGTAGGCGAGCAGTACTTC. Translated, it gives CASSGPGLAVGEQYF.